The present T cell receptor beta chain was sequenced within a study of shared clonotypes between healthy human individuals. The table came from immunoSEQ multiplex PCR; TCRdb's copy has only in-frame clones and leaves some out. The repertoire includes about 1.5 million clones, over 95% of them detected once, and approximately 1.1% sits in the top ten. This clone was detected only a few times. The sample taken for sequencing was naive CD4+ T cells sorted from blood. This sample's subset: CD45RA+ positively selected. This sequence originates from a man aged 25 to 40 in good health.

CDR3 DNA: TGTGCCAGCGTGGAGGGCCTGACGGAGTTTCAGCCCCAGCATTTT. Translation gives CASVEGLTEFQPQHF. The chain carries TRBV28 and TRBJ1-5; D gene uncertain. Trimming took off 8 bases at V and 6 bases at J, with 20 bases between the two ends. The CDR3 extends over 15 amino acids. CDR1 is MDHEN, CDR2 SYDVKM, per germline. The whole variable domain, filled in from reference TRBV28 and TRBJ1-5, reads DVKVTQSSRYLVKRTGEKVFLECVQDMDHENMFWYRQDPGLGLRLIYFSYDVKMKEKGDIPEGYSVSREKKERFSLILESASTNQTSMYLCASVEGLTEFQPQHFGDGTRLSIL.